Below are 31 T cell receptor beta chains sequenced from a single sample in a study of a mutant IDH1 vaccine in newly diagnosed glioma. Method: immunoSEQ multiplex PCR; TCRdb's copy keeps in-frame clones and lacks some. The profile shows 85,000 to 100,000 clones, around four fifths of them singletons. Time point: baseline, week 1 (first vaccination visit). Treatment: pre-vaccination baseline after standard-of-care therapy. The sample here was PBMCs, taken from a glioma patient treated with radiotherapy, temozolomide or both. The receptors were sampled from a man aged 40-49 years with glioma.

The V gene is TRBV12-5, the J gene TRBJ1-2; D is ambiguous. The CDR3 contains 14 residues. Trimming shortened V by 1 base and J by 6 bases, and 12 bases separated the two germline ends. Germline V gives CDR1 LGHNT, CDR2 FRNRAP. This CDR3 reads CASGLAVDVNGYTF. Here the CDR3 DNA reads TGTGCTAGTGGTTTGGCCGTAGATGTTAATGGCTACACCTTC.

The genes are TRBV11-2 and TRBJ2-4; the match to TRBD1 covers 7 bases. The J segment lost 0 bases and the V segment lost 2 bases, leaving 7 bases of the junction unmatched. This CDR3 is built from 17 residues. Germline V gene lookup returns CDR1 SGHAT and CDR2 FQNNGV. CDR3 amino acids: CASSLHSGGLAKNIQYF. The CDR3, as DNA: TGTGCCAGCAGCTTACATTCAGGGGGTCTAGCCAAAAACATTCAGTACTTC.

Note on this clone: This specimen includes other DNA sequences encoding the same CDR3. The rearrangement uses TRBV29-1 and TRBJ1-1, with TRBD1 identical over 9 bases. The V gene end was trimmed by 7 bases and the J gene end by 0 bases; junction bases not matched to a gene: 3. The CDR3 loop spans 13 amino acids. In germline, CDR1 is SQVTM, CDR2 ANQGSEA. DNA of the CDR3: TGCAGCGCTAGACAGGGGGTGAACACTGAAGCTTTCTTT. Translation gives CSARQGVNTEAFF.

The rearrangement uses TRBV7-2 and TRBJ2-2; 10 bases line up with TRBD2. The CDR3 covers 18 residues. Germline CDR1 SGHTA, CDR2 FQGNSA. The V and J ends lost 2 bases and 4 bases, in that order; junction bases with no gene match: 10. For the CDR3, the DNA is TGTGCCAGCAGCTTACGTCGAAAGCGGGAGGGAATCACCGGGGAGCTGTTTTTT. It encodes CASSLRRKREGITGELFF.

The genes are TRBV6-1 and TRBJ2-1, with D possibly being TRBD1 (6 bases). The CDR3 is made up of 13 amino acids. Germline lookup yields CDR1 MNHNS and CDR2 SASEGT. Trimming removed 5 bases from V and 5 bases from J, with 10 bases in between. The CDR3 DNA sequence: TGTGCCAGCAGTCGGACAGAAAACAATGAGCAGTTCTTC. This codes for CASSRTENNEQFF.

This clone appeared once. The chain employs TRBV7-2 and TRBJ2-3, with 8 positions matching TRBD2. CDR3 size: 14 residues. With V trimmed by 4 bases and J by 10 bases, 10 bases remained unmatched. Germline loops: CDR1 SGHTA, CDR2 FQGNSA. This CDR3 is CASSSPMNGGAQYF. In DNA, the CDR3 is TGTGCCAGCAGCTCCCCTATGAACGGGGGGGCGCAGTATTTT.

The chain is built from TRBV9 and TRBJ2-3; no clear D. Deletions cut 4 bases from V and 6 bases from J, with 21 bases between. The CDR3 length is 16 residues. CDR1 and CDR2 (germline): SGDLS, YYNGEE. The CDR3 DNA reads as TGTGCCAGCAGCCCCACCGGAGCAGGCGGTGGGGATACGCAGTATTTT. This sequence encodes CASSPTGAGGGDTQYF.

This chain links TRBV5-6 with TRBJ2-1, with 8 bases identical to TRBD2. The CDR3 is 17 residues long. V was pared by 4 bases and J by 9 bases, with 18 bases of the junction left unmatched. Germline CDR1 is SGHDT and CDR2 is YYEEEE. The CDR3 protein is CASSPPGLAGRSGEQFF. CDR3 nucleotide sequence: TGTGCCAGCAGCCCCCCGGGGTTAGCGGGAAGGTCGGGTGAGCAGTTCTTC.

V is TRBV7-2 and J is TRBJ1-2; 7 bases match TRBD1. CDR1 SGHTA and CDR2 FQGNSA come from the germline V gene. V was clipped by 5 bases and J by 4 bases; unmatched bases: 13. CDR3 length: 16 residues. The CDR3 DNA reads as TGTGCCAGCAGCCCCGGGCCCACGACAGGGAGCTATGGCTACACCTTC. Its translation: CASSPGPTTGSYGYTF.

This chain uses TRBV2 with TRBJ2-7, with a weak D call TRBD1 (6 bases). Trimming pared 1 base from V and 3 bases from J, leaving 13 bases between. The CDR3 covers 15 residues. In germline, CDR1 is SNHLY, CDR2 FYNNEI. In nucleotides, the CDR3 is TGTGCCAGCAGTGAAGTACGGACAGTGGGCTACGAGCAGTACTTC. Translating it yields CASSEVRTVGYEQYF.

The DNA for the CDR3 is TGTGCCAGTAATTCCCTCGGGGCCCGGAACACTGAAGCTTTCTTT. This gives the protein CASNSLGARNTEAFF. This rearrangement joins TRBV19 to TRBJ1-1; D is perhaps TRBD1 (5 bases). CDR3 length equals 15 residues. V lost 7 bases and J lost 1, with 16 bases in between. CDR1 is LNHDA and CDR2 is SQIVND in the germline V gene (reference sequence).

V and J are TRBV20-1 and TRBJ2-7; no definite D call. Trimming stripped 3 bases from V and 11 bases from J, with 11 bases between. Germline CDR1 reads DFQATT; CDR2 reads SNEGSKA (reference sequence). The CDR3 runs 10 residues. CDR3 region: CSARGPSEYF. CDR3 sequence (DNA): TGCAGTGCTAGGGGCCCCTCCGAGTACTTC.

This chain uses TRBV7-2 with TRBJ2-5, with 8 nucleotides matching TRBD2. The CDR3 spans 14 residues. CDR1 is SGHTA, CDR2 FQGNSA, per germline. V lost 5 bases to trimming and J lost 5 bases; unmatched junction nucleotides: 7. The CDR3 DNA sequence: TGTGCCAGCAGCCCTAGTGGCGGGAGGGAGACCCAGTACTTC. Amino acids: CASSPSGGRETQYF.

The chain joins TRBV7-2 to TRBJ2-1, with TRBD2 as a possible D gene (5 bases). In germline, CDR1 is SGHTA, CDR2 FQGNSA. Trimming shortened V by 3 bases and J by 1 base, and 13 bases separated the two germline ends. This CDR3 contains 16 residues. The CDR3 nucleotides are TGTGCCAGCAGCTTTTCCAGCGGAAGTTCCTACAATGAGCAGTTCTTC. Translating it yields CASSFSSGSSYNEQFF.

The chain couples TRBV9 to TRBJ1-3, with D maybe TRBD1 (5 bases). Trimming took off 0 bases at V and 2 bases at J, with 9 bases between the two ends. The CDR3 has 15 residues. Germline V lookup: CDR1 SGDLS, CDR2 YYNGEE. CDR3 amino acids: CASSVAGGTGNTIYF. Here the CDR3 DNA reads TGTGCCAGCAGCGTAGCGGGGGGAACTGGAAACACCATATATTTT. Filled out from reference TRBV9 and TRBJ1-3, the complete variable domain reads DSGVTQTPKHLITATGQRVTLRCSPRSGDLSVYWYQQSLDQGLQFLIQYYNGEERAKGNILERFSAQQFPDLHSELNLSSLELGDSALYFCASSVAGGTGNTIYFGEGSWLTVV.

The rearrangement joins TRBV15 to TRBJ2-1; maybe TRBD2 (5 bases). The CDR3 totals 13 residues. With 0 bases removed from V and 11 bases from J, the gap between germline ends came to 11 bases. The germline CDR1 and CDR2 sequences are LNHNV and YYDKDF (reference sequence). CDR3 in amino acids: CATSRDPGEQQFF. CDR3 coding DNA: TGTGCCACCAGCAGAGATCCCGGGGAACAGCAGTTCTTC.

This chain's CDR3 is CASKDGTVGTGYTF. Here the CDR3 DNA reads TGTGCCAGTAAAGACGGGACAGTCGGTACTGGCTACACCTTC. The J gene is TRBJ1-2, the V gene TRBV27; 7 bases fit TRBD1. Germline V lookup: CDR1 MNHEY, CDR2 SMNVEV (reference sequence). Unmatched junction bases numbered 14, after V lost 9 bases and J lost 7 bases. The CDR3 is 14 amino acids.

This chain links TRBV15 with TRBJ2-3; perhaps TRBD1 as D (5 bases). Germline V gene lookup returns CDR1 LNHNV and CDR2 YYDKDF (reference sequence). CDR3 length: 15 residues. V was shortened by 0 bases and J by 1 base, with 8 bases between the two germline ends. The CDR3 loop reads CATSRDLTGTDTQYF. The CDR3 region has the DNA TGTGCCACCAGCAGAGATCTGACAGGCACAGATACGCAGTATTTT.

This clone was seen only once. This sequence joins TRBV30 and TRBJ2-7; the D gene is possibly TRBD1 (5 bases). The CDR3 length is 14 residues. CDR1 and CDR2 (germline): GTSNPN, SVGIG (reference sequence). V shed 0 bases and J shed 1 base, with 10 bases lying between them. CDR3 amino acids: CAWSVGAGSYEQYF. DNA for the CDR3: TGTGCCTGGAGTGTAGGGGCAGGGTCCTACGAGCAGTACTTC.

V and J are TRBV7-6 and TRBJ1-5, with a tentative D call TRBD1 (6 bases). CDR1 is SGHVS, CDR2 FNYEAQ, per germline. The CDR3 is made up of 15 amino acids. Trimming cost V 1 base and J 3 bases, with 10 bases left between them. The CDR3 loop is CASSLDTGLNQPQHF. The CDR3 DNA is TGTGCCAGCAGCTTAGACACAGGGCTCAATCAGCCCCAGCATTTT.

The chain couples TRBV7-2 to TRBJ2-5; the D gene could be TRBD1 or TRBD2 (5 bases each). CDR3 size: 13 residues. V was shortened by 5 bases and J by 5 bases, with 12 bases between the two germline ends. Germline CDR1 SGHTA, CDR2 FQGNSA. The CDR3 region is CASSRGAVETQYF. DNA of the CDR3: TGTGCCAGCAGCCGAGGGGCGGTTGAGACCCAGTACTTC.

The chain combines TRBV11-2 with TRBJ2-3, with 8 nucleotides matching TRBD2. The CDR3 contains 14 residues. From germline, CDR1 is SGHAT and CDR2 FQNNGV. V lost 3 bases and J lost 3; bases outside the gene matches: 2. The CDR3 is CASSFGGGTDTQYF. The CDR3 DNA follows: TGTGCCAGCAGCTTCGGGGGGGGGACAGATACGCAGTATTTT. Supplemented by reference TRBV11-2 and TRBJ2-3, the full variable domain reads EAGVAQSPRYKIIEKRQSVAFWCNPISGHATLYWYQQILGQGPKLLIQFQNNGVVDDSQLPKDRFSAERLKGVDSTLKIQPAKLEDSAVYLCASSFGGGTDTQYFGPGTRLTVL.

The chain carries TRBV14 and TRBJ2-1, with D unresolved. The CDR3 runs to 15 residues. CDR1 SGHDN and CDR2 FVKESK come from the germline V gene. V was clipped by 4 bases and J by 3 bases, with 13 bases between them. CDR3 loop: CASSLAGQNYNEQFF. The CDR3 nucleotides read TGTGCCAGCAGCCTGGCAGGCCAAAACTACAATGAGCAGTTCTTC. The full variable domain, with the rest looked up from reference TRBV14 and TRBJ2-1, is EAGVTQFPSHSVIEKGQTVTLRCDPISGHDNLYWYRRVMGKEIKFLLHFVKESKQDESGMPNNRFLAERTGGTYSTLKVQPAELEDSGVYFCASSLAGQNYNEQFFGPGTRLTVL.

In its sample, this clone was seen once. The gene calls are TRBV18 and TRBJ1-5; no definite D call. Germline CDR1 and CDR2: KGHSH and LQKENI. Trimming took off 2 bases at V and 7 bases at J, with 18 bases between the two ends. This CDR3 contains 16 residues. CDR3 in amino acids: CASSPSPRQGNQPQHF. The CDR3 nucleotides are TGTGCCAGCTCACCAAGTCCTCGGCAAGGGAACCAGCCCCAGCATTTT. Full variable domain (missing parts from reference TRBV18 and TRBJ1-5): NAGVMQNPRHLVRRRGQEARLRCSPMKGHSHVYWYRQLPEEGLKFMVYLQKENIIDESGMPKERFSAEFPKEGPSILRIQQVVRGDSAAYFCASSPSPRQGNQPQHFGDGTRLSIL.

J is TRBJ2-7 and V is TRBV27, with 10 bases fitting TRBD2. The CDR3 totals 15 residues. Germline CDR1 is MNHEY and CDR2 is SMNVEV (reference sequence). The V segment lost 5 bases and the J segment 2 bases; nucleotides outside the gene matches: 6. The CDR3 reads CASSRGLATPYEQYF. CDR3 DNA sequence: TGTGCCAGCAGTCGGGGACTAGCGACCCCCTACGAGCAGTACTTC.

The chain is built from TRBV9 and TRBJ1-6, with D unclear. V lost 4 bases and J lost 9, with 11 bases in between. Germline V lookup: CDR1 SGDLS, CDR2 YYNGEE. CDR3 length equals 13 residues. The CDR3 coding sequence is TGTGCCAGCAGCTCAACACCTGGTTCACCCCTCCACTTT. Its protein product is CASSSTPGSPLHF.

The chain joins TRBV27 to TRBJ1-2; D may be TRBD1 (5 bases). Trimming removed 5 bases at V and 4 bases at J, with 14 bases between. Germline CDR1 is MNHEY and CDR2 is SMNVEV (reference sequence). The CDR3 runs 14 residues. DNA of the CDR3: TGTGCCAGCAGTACGGGACCTCGAGCCTATGGCTACACCTTC. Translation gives CASSTGPRAYGYTF.

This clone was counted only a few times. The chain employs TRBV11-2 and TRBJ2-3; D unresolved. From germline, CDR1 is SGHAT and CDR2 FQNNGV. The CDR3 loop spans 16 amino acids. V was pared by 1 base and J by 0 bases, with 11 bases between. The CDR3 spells CASSLVLPGSTDTQYF. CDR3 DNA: TGTGCCAGCAGCTTAGTTCTGCCTGGTAGCACAGATACGCAGTATTTT.

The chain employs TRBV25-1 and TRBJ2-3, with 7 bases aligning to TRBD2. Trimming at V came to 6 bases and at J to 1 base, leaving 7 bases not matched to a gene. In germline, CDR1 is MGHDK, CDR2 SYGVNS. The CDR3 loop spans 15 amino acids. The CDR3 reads CASSDGGWGTDTQYF. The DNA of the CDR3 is TGTGCCAGCAGCGACGGGGGGTGGGGCACAGATACGCAGTATTTT.

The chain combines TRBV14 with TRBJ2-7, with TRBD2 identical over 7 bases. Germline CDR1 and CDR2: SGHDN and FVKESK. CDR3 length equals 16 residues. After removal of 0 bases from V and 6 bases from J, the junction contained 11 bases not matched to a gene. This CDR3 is CASSQDLGGSGGEQYF. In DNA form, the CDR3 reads TGTGCCAGCAGCCAAGATCTGGGGGGGAGCGGCGGCGAGCAGTACTTC. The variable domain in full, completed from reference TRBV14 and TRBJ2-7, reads EAGVTQFPSHSVIEKGQTVTLRCDPISGHDNLYWYRRVMGKEIKFLLHFVKESKQDESGMPNNRFLAERTGGTYSTLKVQPAELEDSGVYFCASSQDLGGSGGEQYFGPGTRLTVT.

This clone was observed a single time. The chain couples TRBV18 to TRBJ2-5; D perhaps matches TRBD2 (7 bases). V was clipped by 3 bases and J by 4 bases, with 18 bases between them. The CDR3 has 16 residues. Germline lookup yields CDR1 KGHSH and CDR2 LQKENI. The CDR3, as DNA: TGTGCCAGCTCACCTTTTGGCGGGGGCCCGGGAGAGACCCAGTACTTC. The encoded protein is CASSPFGGGPGETQYF.